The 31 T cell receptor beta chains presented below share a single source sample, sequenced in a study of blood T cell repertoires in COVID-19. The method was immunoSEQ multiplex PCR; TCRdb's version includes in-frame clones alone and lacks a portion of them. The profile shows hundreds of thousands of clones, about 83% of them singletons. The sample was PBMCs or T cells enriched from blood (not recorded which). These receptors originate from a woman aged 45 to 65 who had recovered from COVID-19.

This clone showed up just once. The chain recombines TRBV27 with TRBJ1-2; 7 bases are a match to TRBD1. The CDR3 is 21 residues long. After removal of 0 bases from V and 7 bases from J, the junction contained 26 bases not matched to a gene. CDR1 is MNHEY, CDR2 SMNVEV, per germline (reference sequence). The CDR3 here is CASSLSFSYGNRGVLQGGYTF. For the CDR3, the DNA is TGTGCCAGCAGTTTATCGTTCTCATACGGGAACAGGGGCGTTCTTCAGGGTGGCTACACCTTC.

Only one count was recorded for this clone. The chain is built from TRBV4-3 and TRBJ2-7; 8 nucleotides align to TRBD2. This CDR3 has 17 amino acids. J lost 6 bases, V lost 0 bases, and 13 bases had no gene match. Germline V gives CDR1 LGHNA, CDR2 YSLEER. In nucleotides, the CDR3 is TGCGCCAGCAGCCAAGATACTCGGGCGGGAGGCTCGCGCGAGCAGTACTTC. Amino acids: CASSQDTRAGGSREQYF.

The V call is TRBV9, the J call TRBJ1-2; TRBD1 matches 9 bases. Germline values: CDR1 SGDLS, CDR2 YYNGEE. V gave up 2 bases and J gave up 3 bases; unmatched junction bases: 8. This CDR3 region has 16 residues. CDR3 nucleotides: TGTGCCAGCAGCGTCCGCCAGGGACAGGGATACTATGGCTACACCTTC. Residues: CASSVRQGQGYYGYTF. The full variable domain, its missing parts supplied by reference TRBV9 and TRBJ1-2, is DSGVTQTPKHLITATGQRVTLRCSPRSGDLSVYWYQQSLDQGLQFLIQYYNGEERAKGNILERFSAQQFPDLHSELNLSSLELGDSALYFCASSVRQGQGYYGYTFGSGTRLTVV.

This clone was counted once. CDR3 region: CASSYPDRVSQRINSPLHF. CDR3 nucleotides: TGTGCCAGCAGTTACCCCGACAGGGTAAGTCAGAGAATTAATTCACCCCTCCACTTT. The J gene is TRBJ1-6, the V gene TRBV6-2 or TRBV6-3; 7 bases match TRBD1. CDR1 MNHEY and CDR2 SVGEGT come from the germline V gene. V gave up 2 bases and J gave up 6 bases; unmatched junction bases: 16. The CDR3 spans 19 residues.

DNA for the CDR3: TGTGCCACCAGCAAGAGCAGGGACAGCGAGCACGAGCAGTACTTC. This codes for CATSKSRDSEHEQYF. The chain couples TRBV15 to TRBJ2-7, with 7 bases lining up with TRBD1. Germline V gives CDR1 LNHNV, CDR2 YYDKDF (reference sequence). The V gene end was trimmed by 4 bases and the J gene end by 5 bases; junction bases not matched to a gene: 11. This CDR3 spans 15 amino acids.

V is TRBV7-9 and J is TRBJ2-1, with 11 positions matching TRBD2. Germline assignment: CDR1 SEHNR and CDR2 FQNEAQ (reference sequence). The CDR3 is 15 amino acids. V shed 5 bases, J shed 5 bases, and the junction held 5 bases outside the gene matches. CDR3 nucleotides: TGTGCCAGCAGCCGGACTAGCGGGCCAAACAATGAGCAGTTCTTC. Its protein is CASSRTSGPNNEQFF.

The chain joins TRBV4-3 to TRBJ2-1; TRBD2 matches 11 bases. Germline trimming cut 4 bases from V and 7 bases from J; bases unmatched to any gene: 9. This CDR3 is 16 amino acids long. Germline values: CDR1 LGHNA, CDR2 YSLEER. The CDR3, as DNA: TGCGCCAGCAGCCTCCTACTAGCGGGAGTTTCTAATGAGCAGTTCTTC. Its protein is CASSLLLAGVSNEQFF.

The CDR3 here is CASSDPGLRGGYTF. The CDR3 DNA sequence: TGCGCCAGCAGCGACCCGGGACTCCGGGGAGGCTACACCTTC. This chain uses TRBV5-1 with TRBJ1-2; weak D call: TRBD1 (5 bases). With 4 bases removed from V and 8 bases from J, the gap between germline ends came to 18 bases. Germline loops: CDR1 SGHRS, CDR2 YFSETQ. There are 14 residues in the CDR3.

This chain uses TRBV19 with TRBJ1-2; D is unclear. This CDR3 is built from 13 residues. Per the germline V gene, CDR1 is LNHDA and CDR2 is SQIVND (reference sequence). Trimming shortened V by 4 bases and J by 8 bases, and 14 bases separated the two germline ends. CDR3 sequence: CASSTGRARGYTF. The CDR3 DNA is TGTGCCAGTAGTACTGGGAGGGCTCGGGGCTACACCTTC.

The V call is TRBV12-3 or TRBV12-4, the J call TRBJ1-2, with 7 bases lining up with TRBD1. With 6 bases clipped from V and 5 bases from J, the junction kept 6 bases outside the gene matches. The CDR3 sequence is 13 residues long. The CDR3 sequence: CASRRQGVYGYTF. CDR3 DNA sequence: TGTGCCAGCAGGCGACAGGGCGTATATGGCTACACCTTC.

The DNA of the CDR3 is TGTGCCAGCAGCCGGACTAGCGGCACCGGGGAGCTGTTTTTT. Translating gives CASSRTSGTGELFF. The V and J genes are TRBV27 and TRBJ2-2; TRBD2 agrees at 10 bases. J gave up 4 bases and V 6 bases, and 2 bases lay outside the gene matches. This CDR3 is built from 14 residues. Germline V CDR1 and CDR2: MNHEY, SMNVEV (reference sequence).

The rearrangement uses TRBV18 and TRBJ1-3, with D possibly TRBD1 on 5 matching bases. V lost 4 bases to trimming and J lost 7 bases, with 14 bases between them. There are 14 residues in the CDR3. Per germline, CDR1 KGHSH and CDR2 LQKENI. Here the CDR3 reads CASSLPQVWNTIYF. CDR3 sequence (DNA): TGTGCCAGCTCACTTCCACAGGTTTGGAACACCATATATTTT.

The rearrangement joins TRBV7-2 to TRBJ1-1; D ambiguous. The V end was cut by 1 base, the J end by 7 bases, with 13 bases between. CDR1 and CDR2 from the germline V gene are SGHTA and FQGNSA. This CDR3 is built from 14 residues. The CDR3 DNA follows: TGTGCCAGCAGCTTAGGAGTCCGGGGTCATGAAGCTTTCTTT. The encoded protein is CASSLGVRGHEAFF.

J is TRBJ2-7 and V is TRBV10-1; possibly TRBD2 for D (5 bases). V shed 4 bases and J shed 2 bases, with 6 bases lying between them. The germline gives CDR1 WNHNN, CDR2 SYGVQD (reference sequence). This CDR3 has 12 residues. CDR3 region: CASSAGTYEQYF. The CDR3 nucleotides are TGCGCCAGCAGTGCCGGGACCTACGAGCAGTACTTC.

The CDR3 is CASSRGQLRYNEQFF. CDR3 DNA: TGTGCCAGCAGCCGCGGACAGTTGCGCTACAATGAGCAGTTCTTC. The chain couples TRBV5-6 to TRBJ2-1; maybe TRBD1 (6 bases). Trimming cost V 4 bases and J 3 bases, with 14 bases left between them. This CDR3 has 15 amino acids. Looked up from germline, CDR1 is SGHDT and CDR2 is YYEEEE.

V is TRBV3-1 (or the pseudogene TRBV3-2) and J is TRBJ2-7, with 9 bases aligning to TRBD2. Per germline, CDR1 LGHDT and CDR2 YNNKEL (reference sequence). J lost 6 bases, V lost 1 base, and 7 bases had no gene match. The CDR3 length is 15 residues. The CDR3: CASSQVQLAGSEQYF. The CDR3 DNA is TGTGCCAGCAGCCAAGTGCAGCTAGCGGGAAGCGAGCAGTACTTC.

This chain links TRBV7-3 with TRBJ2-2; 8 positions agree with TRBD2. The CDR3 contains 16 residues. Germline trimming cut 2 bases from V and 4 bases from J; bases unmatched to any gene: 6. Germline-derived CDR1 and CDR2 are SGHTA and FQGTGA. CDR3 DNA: TGTGCCAGCAGCTTACGGGGGGGCGCGAGCACCGGGGAGCTGTTTTTT. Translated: CASSLRGGASTGELFF.

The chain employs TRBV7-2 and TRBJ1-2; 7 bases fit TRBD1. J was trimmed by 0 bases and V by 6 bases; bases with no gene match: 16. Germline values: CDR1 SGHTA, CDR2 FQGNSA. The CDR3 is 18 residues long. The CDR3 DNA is TGTGCCAGCAGTTTCCGCCAGGGGGACGTGAGGCCTAACTATGGCTACACCTTC. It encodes CASSFRQGDVRPNYGYTF.

CDR3 nucleotide sequence: TGTGCCAGCAGCTTAGGGGACAGAAACACAGATACGCAGTATTTT. Translated: CASSLGDRNTDTQYF. The rearrangement joins TRBV7-9 to TRBJ2-3; 7 nucleotides align to TRBD1. The trim removed 1 base at V and 2 bases at J, leaving 3 bases unmatched. The CDR3 consists of 15 residues. The germline gives CDR1 SEHNR, CDR2 FQNEAQ (reference sequence). Together with reference TRBV7-9 and TRBJ2-3, the CDR3 gives the full variable domain: DTGVSQNPRHKITKRGQNVTFRCDPISEHNRLYWYRQTLGQGPEFLTYFQNEAQLEKSRLLSDRFSAERPKGSFSTLEIQRTEQGDSAMYLCASSLGDRNTDTQYFGPGTRLTVL.

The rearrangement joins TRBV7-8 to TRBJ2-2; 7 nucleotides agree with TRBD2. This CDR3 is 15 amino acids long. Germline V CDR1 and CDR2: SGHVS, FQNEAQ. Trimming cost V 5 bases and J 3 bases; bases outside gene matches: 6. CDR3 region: CASSAAGLDTGELFF. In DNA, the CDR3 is TGTGCCAGCAGCGCCGCCGGACTAGACACCGGGGAGCTGTTTTTT.

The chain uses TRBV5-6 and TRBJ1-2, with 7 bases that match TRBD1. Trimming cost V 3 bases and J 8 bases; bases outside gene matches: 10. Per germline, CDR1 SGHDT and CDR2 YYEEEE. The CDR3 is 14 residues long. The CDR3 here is CASSSVGDSYGYTF. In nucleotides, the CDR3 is TGTGCCAGCAGCTCTGTCGGGGACAGCTACGGCTACACCTTC.

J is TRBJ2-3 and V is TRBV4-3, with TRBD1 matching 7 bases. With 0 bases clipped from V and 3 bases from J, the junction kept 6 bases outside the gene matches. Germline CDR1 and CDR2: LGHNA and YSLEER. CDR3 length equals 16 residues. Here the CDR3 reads CASSQDYTGETDTQYF. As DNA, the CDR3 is TGCGCCAGCAGCCAAGATTATACAGGGGAAACAGATACGCAGTATTTT.

For the CDR3, the DNA is TGTGCCAGCAGCCTGAGGCCTAGCGGGGGGTCAGATACGCAGTATTTT. Residues: CASSLRPSGGSDTQYF. The rearrangement uses TRBV7-3 and TRBJ2-3, with TRBD2 matching over 11 bases. Unmatched junction bases numbered 8, after V lost 5 bases and J lost 4 bases. CDR3 size: 16 residues. Germline CDR1 reads SGHTA; CDR2 reads FQGTGA.

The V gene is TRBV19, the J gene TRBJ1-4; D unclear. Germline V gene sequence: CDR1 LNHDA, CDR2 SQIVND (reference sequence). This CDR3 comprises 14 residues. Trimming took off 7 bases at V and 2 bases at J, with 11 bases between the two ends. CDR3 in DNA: TGTGCCAGTACCGTACAGTTCACTAATGAAAAACTGTTTTTT. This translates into CASTVQFTNEKLFF.

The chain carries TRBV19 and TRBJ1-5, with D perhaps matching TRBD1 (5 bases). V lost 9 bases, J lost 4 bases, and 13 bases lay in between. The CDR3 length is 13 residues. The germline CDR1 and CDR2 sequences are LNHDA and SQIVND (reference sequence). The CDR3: CASTDSMNQPQHF. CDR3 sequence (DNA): TGTGCCAGCACCGACAGCATGAATCAGCCCCAGCATTTT.

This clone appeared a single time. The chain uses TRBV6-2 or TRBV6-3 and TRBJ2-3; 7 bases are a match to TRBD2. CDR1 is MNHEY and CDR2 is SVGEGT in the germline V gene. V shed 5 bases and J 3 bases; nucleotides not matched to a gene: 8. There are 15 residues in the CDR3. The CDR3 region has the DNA TGTGCCAGCAGTAGGAGCGGGGAGGCAACAGATACGCAGTATTTT. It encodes CASSRSGEATDTQYF.

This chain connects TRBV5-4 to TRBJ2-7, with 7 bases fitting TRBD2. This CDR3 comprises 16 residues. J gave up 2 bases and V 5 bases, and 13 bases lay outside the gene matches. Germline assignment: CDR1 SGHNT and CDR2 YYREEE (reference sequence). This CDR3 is CASRPGGSTSAYEQYF. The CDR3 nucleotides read TGTGCCAGCAGACCCGGGGGGAGTACTAGCGCCTACGAGCAGTACTTC. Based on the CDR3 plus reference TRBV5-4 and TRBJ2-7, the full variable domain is ETGVTQSPTHLIKTRGQQVTLRCSSQSGHNTVSWYQQALGQGPQFIFQYYREEENGRGNFPPRFSGLQFPNYSSELNVNALELDDSALYLCASRPGGSTSAYEQYFGPGTRLTVT.

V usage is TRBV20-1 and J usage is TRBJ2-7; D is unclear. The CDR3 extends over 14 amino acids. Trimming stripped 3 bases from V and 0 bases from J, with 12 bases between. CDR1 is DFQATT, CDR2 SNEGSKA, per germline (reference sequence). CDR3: CSASQAVSSYEQYF. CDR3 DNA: TGCAGTGCTAGTCAAGCTGTGAGCTCCTACGAGCAGTACTTC.

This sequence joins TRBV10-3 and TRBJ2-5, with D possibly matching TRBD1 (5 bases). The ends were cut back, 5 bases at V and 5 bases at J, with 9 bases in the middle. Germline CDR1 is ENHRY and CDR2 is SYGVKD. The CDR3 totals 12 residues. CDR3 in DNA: TGTGCCATCAGTCCAGGGCGGGAGACCCAGTACTTC. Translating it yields CAISPGRETQYF.

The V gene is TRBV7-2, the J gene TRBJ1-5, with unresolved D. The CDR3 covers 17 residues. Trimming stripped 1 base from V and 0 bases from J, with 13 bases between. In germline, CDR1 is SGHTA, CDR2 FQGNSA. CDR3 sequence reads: CASSLEWAGNSNQPQHF. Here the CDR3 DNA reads TGTGCCAGCAGCTTAGAATGGGCAGGCAATAGCAATCAGCCCCAGCATTTT.

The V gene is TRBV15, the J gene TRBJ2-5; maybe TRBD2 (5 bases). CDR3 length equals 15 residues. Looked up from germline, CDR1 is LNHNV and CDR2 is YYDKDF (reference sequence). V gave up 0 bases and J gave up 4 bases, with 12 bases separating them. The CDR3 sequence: CATSRDRPSRETQYF. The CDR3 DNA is TGTGCCACCAGCAGAGATAGGCCTAGCAGAGAGACCCAGTACTTC. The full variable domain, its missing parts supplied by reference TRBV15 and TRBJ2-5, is DAMVIQNPRYQVTQFGKPVTLSCSQTLNHNVMYWYQQKSSQAPKLLFHYYDKDFNNEADTPDNFQSRRPNTSFCFLDIRSPGLGDTAMYLCATSRDRPSRETQYFGPGTRLLVL.